What follows are 14 T cell receptor beta chains derived from one specimen sequenced in a study of shared clonotypes between healthy human individuals. The table came from immunoSEQ multiplex PCR; TCRdb's copy has only in-frame clones and leaves some out. The data show around 1,100,000 clones, around three quarters seen once. Input material: memory CD4+ T cells from PBMCs. Stated subset: CD45RA-negative fraction. These receptors were taken from a man between 18 and 29 years old in good health. Some clones in this sample may be carry-over from other donors' samples.

This chain links TRBV28 with TRBJ1-5; 12 bases map to TRBD1. The V gene's germline CDR1 is MDHEN and CDR2 SYDVKM. V lost 0 bases and J lost 6; bases outside the gene matches: 3. The length of the CDR3 is 16 residues. The CDR3 DNA reads TGTGCCAGCAGTTTATGGGGACAGGGGGCTGGTCAGCCCCAGCATTTT. Protein: CASSLWGQGAGQPQHF.

This clone has ten or more counts. The chain employs TRBV7-2 and TRBJ2-4; 8 positions agree with TRBD2. The germline V gene encodes CDR1 SGHTA and CDR2 FQGNSA. The length of the CDR3 is 15 residues. V lost 11 bases and J lost 2; bases outside the gene matches: 11. CDR3 DNA sequence: TGTGCCGCGGGGGGTCTCGGAAGCACCAAAAACATTCAGTACTTC. Protein sequence: CAAGGLGSTKNIQYF.

V usage is TRBV5-6 and J usage is TRBJ2-5, with 8 positions matching TRBD1. J was trimmed by 4 bases and V by 0 bases; bases with no gene match: 5. Germline CDR1 is SGHDT and CDR2 is YYEEEE. This CDR3 is built from 15 residues. The CDR3: CASSLVGRGRETQYF. The CDR3 DNA follows: TGTGCCAGCAGCTTGGTGGGCAGGGGGCGAGAGACCCAGTACTTC.

This clone has only one observation. V usage is TRBV30 and J usage is TRBJ1-5; D unclear. Germline-derived CDR1 and CDR2 are GTSNPN and SVGIG (reference sequence). V shed 0 bases and J shed 4 bases, with 10 bases lying between them. The CDR3 is made up of 14 amino acids. The CDR3 spells CAWSVGRMNQPQHF. The CDR3 nucleotides read TGTGCCTGGAGTGTAGGCAGGATGAATCAGCCCCAGCATTTT.

The chain couples TRBV28 to TRBJ2-1; D is perhaps TRBD1 (5 bases). Per germline, CDR1 MDHEN and CDR2 SYDVKM. V lost 6 bases and J 1 base, leaving 13 bases between the germline ends. The CDR3 has 15 amino acids. The CDR3 sequence: CASRRTRNSYNEQFF. The CDR3 DNA is TGTGCCAGCAGACGGACAAGGAATTCCTACAATGAGCAGTTCTTC.

Concerning this clone itself: A read error is possible here, since a much larger clone lies one base away. It is likely a read error, because the conserved phenylalanine at the end of the CDR3 is missing. The rearrangement joins TRBV5-6 to TRBJ2-7; D possibly corresponds to TRBD1 (5 bases). Germline V gene lookup returns CDR1 SGHDT and CDR2 YYEEEE. There are 14 residues in the CDR3. V was trimmed by 3 bases and J by 2 bases, leaving 12 bases between them. The CDR3 DNA sequence: TGTGCCAGCAGCTGGAGAAGGGGAACCTACGAGCAGTACCTC. Amino acids: CASSWRRGTYEQYL.

This clone showed up just a few times. The J gene is TRBJ1-4, the V gene TRBV28, with 9 positions matching TRBD1. The germline V gene encodes CDR1 MDHEN and CDR2 SYDVKM. The CDR3 is made up of 16 amino acids. After removal of 4 bases from V and 4 bases from J, the junction contained 7 bases not matched to a gene. CDR3 in DNA: TGTGCCAGCAGTTCATACGGACAGGGGAATAATGAAAAACTGTTTTTT. This codes for CASSSYGQGNNEKLFF.

This chain uses TRBV7-3 with TRBJ2-5; D gene uncertain. This CDR3 is built from 13 residues. V shed 2 bases and J shed 2 bases, with 6 bases lying between them. Germline V gene lookup returns CDR1 SGHTA and CDR2 FQGTGA. CDR3 nucleotide sequence: TGTGCCAGCAGCTTAGACGGTCAAGAGACCCAGTACTTC. It specifies CASSLDGQETQYF.

This clone came up once. A much larger clone differs by one base, so this may be a read error. This specimen includes other DNA sequences encoding the same CDR3. The CDR3 bases are TGTGCCAGCAGCTTATCGGGAGAGCAGTACTTC. Translation: CASSLSGEQYF. The chain carries TRBV7-9 and TRBJ2-7; a weak D match, TRBD2 (5 bases). Trimming left V 2 bases short and J 7 bases short, with 6 bases between. This CDR3 region has 11 residues. Per the germline V gene, CDR1 is SEHNR and CDR2 is FQNEAQ (reference sequence).

V is TRBV19 and J is TRBJ2-7, with 11 positions matching TRBD1. The CDR3 sequence is 14 residues long. With 6 bases clipped from V and 3 bases from J, the junction kept 4 bases outside the gene matches. From germline, CDR1 is LNHDA and CDR2 SQIVND (reference sequence). The CDR3 bases are TGTGCCAGTAGGCTGGGACAGGGGGGCTACGAGCAGTACTTC. This translates into CASRLGQGGYEQYF.

This chain joins TRBV9 and TRBJ1-5; D call uncertain. Per the germline V gene, CDR1 is SGDLS and CDR2 is YYNGEE. V shed 0 bases and J shed 6 bases, with 13 bases lying between them. The CDR3 runs 15 residues. For the CDR3, the DNA is TGTGCCAGCAGCGTAGGCGGACTCCTGGGTCAGCCCCAGCATTTT. Encoded protein: CASSVGGLLGQPQHF. Looking up the rest from reference TRBV9 and TRBJ1-5 gives the full variable domain: DSGVTQTPKHLITATGQRVTLRCSPRSGDLSVYWYQQSLDQGLQFLIQYYNGEERAKGNILERFSAQQFPDLHSELNLSSLELGDSALYFCASSVGGLLGQPQHFGDGTRLSIL.

The chain combines TRBV2 with TRBJ1-1; 8 positions agree with TRBD1. After removal of 6 bases from V and 5 bases from J, the junction contained 8 bases not matched to a gene. The germline V gene has CDR1 SNHLY and CDR2 FYNNEI. The CDR3 runs 14 residues. CDR3 coding DNA: TGTGCCAGCAGGGGCCCCAGGGGGCTTACTGAAGCTTTCTTT. Protein product: CASRGPRGLTEAFF.

Note on this clone: Other DNA sequences within the sample encode an identical CDR3. This sequence joins TRBV18 and TRBJ1-1; weak D call: TRBD1 (5 bases). Trimming removed 3 bases at V and 4 bases at J, with 12 bases between. The CDR3 has 14 residues. CDR1 and CDR2 (germline): KGHSH, LQKENI. CDR3 amino acids: CASSPGPGGTEAFF. The CDR3 nucleotides are TGTGCCAGCTCACCGGGGCCAGGAGGCACTGAAGCTTTCTTT.

The genes are TRBV6-5 and TRBJ2-5, with 8 bases that match TRBD2. The DNA matches TRBJ2-7 better at its end, which makes the J call doubtful. Germline lookup yields CDR1 MNHEY and CDR2 SVGAGI. The CDR3 consists of 15 residues. CDR3 sequence: CASSYSGLGPYEQYF. Written as DNA, the CDR3 is TGTGCCAGCAGTTACTCGGGACTAGGGCCCTACGAGCAGTACTTC.